Listed below are T cell receptor beta chains from one sample, sequenced in a study of Ad26.COV2.S vaccination and SARS-CoV-2 variants. Some clones are missing from TCRdb's copy, which holds only in-frame ones; the method was immunoSEQ multiplex PCR. The sample contains 300,000 to 400,000 clones, 70% to 90% of which appear only once. Sample: peripheral blood, taken in a trial of Ad26.COV2.S vaccine versus placebo. These receptors were taken from a person aged 18-60 years who received the Ad26.COV2.S COVID-19 vaccine or a placebo. CDR3s include the opening cysteine and the closing phenylalanine or tryptophan. The D gene is left open where the match is weak. For some rows the clone size is stated as once, few or many, or as a class when expanded; others skip it.

V: TRBV2
D: .
J: TRBJ1-6
size: .
DNA: TGTGCCAGCACCCAAGAACAGGGCGCGGGTTCACCCCTCCACTTT
CDR3: CASTQEQGAGSPLHF

V: TRBV11-2
D: TRBD2
J: TRBJ2-1
size: .
DNA: TGTGCCAGCAGCTTAGCGGGACTAGCTGGTTTCTCCTACAATGAGCAGTTCTTC
CDR3: CASSLAGLAGFSYNEQFF

V: TRBV19
D: TRBD1
J: TRBJ1-5
size: .
DNA: TGTGCCAGTAGCCCGGGACAGGGCAATCAGCCCCAGCATTTT
CDR3: CASSPGQGNQPQHF

V: TRBV5-6
D: .
J: TRBJ2-2
size: .
DNA: TGTGCCAGCAGCTTGCCGAACGTAGGGACCGGGGAGCTGTTTTTT
CDR3: CASSLPNVGTGELFF

V: TRBV28
D: TRBD1
J: TRBJ1-2
size: .
DNA: TGTGCCAGCAGCCTGGGACAGGGGGCGGGAGGCTACACCTTC
CDR3: CASSLGQGAGGYTF

V: TRBV6-5
D: .
J: TRBJ2-7
size: once
DNA: TGTGCCAGCAGTTACCTAAGGGGTCAGCTGCGGTACTTC
CDR3: CASSYLRGQLRYF

V: TRBV10-3
D: .
J: TRBJ1-1
size: .
DNA: TGTGCCATCAGTGAATCTTGGGACCTGAACACTGAAGCTTTCTTT
CDR3: CAISESWDLNTEAFF

V: TRBV5-1
D: TRBD2
J: TRBJ2-7
size: .
DNA: TGCGCCAGCAGCTTGAGCGGGGGCCTCTCCTACGAGCAGTACTTC
CDR3: CASSLSGGLSYEQYF

V: TRBV4-1
D: TRBD1
J: TRBJ1-5
size: .
DNA: TGCGCCAGCAGCCTCGGGACAGGGACTCTTCTACGCAATCAGCCCCAGCATTTT
CDR3: CASSLGTGTLLRNQPQHF

V: TRBV3-1/TRBV3-2
D: TRBD1
J: TRBJ1-2
size: .
DNA: TGTGCCAGCAGCCAATATACAGGGGGAGGCGGCTACACCTTC
CDR3: CASSQYTGGGGYTF

V: TRBV7-9
D: .
J: TRBJ2-5
size: .
DNA: TGTGCCAGCAGCTCCTCCAAAGCGAAAGAGACCCAGTACTTC
CDR3: CASSSSKAKETQYF

V: TRBV6-2/TRBV6-3
D: .
J: TRBJ1-5
size: few
DNA: TGTGCCAGCAGTTACCGCGTTTCAGGCCTACGCGGGCAGCCCCAGCATTTT
CDR3: CASSYRVSGLRGQPQHF

V: TRBV6-2/TRBV6-3
D: .
J: TRBJ1-2
size: .
DNA: TGTGCCAGCAGTTACGCGGGATCTGGCTACACCTTC
CDR3: CASSYAGSGYTF

V: TRBV10-3
D: TRBD1
J: TRBJ1-6
size: .
DNA: TGTGCCATCAGAGCCTTGACAGGGGATAATTCACCCCTCCACTTT
CDR3: CAIRALTGDNSPLHF

V: TRBV19
D: TRBD1
J: TRBJ1-5
size: .
DNA: TGTGCCAGTAGCACAGGGGGGCAGCCCCAGCATTTT
CDR3: CASSTGGQPQHF